This T cell receptor beta chain was sequenced during a study of beta chain features in type 1 diabetes. Study-wide context: The patients were much like the healthy donors in age, gender and cell yields.

Study results and caveats: The study found moderately but significantly shorter TCRB CDR3s in all four CD4+ subsets of Type 1 diabetes patients.

The sequenced template was cDNA made from the entire isolated RNA. This table comes from immunoSEQ multiplex PCR, and its TCRdb copy is limited to in-frame clones, with some not included. The sample shows about 650,000 clones, around 12% of them seen only once. In regard to this clone: Antigen unknown.

In all sorted populations, purity surpassed 95%. Germline V CDR1 and CDR2: MNHEY, SMNVEV (reference sequence). CDR3 length equals 14 residues. V was cut by 3 bases and J by 2 bases, with 9 bases left in between. Sequencing was done on a sample of naive CD4+ T cells from blood. The rearrangement uses TRBV27 and TRBJ2-3; perhaps TRBD2 as D (5 bases). The sequence derives from a man aged 25-40 years with type 1 diabetes. The CDR3, as DNA: TGTGCCAGCAGTTTCGAGCGGCTCACAGATACGCAGTATTTT. Translated, it gives CASSFERLTDTQYF.